The clone carrying this T cell receptor (beta chain) was counted once. The data were taken from a study of blood T cell repertoires in COVID-19. Study overall: COVID-19 samples, acute and convalescent, were from the United States, Italy and Spain. Sample material is recorded as cDNA or gDNA derived from T cells, B-cell-depleted T cells, or PBMCs.

Seattle researchers signed up patients amid active infection and tracked them longitudinally. Authors' methods: Estimation of nucleated cell counts relied on the amplification of reference gene primers. Profiled with immunoSEQ multiplex PCR; TCRdb holds only in-frame clones, not every one. V and J calls and clone size are as listed in that table; D and trimming were resolved from the DNA. In the table there are some 120,000 clones, 60% to 80% of which are singletons. V was pared by 8 bases and J by 4 bases, with 15 bases between. CDR3 length: 14 residues. Germline-derived CDR1 and CDR2 are MNHEY and SVGAGI.

The sample comprised peripheral blood. This receptor was obtained from an elderly man with COVID-19, enrolled during active disease. The chain employs TRBV6-5 and TRBJ2-1, with D maybe TRBD2 (6 bases). The DNA of the CDR3 is TGTGCCAGCCAAGGGGACGGGGGATACAATGAGCAGTTCTTC. Amino acid sequence: CASQGDGGYNEQFF.